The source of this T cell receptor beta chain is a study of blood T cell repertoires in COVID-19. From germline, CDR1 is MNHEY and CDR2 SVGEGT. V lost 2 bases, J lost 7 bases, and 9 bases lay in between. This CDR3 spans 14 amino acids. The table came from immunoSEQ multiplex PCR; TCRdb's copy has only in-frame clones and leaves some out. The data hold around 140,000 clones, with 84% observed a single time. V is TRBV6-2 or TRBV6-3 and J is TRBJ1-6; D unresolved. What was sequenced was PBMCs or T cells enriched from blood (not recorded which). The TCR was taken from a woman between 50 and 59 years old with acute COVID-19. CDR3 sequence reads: CASSYRRSNSPLHF. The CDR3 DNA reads TGTGCCAGCAGTTACAGGAGATCCAATTCACCCCTCCACTTT.